This TCR beta chain was documented in a study of T cell responses to AZD1222 COVID-19 vaccine. Study context: Second-dose intervals near 4 or 12 weeks were combined.

Clones were sequenced by immunoSEQ multiplex PCR, and TCRdb holds only the in-frame ones, with some missing. The sample records some 120,000 clones, about 89% being singletons. The CDR3 totals 13 residues. Trimming removed 1 base at V and 5 bases at J, with 5 bases between. Germline CDR1 and CDR2: KGHSH and LQKENI. This material consisted of peripheral blood, taken on day 0 of AZD1222 vaccination. V usage is TRBV18 and J usage is TRBJ2-2; D remains ambiguous. The TCR sequence derives from an adult in good health. Here the CDR3 reads CASSPQGTGELFF. The CDR3 DNA reads TGTGCCAGCTCACCACAAGGGACCGGGGAGCTGTTTTTT.